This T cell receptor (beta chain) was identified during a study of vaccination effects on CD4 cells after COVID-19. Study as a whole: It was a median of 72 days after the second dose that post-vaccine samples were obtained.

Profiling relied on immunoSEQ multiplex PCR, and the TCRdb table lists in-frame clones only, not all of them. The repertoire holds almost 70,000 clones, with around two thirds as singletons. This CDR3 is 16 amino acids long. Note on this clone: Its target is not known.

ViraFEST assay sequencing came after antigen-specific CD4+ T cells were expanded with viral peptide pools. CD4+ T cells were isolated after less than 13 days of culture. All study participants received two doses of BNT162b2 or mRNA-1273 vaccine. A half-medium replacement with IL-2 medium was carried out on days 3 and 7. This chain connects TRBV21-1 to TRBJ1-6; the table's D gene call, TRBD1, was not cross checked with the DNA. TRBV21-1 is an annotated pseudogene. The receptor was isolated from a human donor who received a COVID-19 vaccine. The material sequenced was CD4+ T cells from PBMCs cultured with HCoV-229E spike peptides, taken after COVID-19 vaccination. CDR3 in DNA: TGTGCCAGCAGCAAAGACACAGGGGATTATAATTCACCCCTCCACTTT. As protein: CASSKDTGDYNSPLHF.